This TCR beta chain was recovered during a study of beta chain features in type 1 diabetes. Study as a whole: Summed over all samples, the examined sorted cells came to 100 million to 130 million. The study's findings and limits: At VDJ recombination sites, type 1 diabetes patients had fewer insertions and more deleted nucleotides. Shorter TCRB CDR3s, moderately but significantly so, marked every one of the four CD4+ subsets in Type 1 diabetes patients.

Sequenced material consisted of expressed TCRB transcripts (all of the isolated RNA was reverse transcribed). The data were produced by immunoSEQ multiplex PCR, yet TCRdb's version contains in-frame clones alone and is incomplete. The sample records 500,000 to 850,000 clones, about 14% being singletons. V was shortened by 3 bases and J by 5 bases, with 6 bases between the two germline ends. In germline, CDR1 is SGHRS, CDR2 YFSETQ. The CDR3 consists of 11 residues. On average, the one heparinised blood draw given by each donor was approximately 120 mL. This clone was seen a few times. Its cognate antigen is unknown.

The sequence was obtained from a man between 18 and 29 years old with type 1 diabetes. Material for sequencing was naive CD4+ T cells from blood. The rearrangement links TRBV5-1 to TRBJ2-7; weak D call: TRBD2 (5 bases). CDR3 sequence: CASSSGDEQYF. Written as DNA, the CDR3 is TGCGCCAGCAGCTCCGGGGACGAGCAGTACTTC.